The 18 T cell receptor beta chains below come from one sample, sequenced in a study of type 1 regulatory T cells. Their antigens remain unidentified. MiXCR was run by TCRdb on the reads, yielding one entry per CDR3 protein. Of fewer than 75,000 distinct CDR3 sequences in the sample, just under 50% are singletons; the top ten hold around 2.1%. Material for sequencing was cultured non-Tr1 T cells, either the whole culture or a sorted T cell fraction (not recorded which). These receptors were collected from a human donor in good health.

J is TRBJ1-2 and V is TRBV12-3 or TRBV12-4; D uncertain. V was trimmed by 0 bases and J by 5 bases, leaving 10 bases between them. This CDR3 is built from 14 residues. The CDR3 region has the DNA TGTGCCAGCAGTTTAGCGCGGGGTGGATATGGCTACACCTTC. Protein product: CASSLARGGYGYTF.

The table lists this clonotype with many counts. This chain links TRBV12-3 or TRBV12-4 with TRBJ2-5; 7 nucleotides agree with TRBD1. With 5 bases clipped from V and 1 base from J, the junction kept 16 bases outside the gene matches. This CDR3 spans 18 amino acids. DNA of the CDR3: TGTGCCAGCAGTCATCGGGCCATGGGGACAGTCGCCCAAGAGACCCAGTACTTC. Translated, it gives CASSHRAMGTVAQETQYF.

The chain has TRBV27 and TRBJ1-6, with D unresolved. The length of the CDR3 is 15 residues. CDR1 MNHEY and CDR2 SMNVEV come from the germline V gene (reference sequence). V was clipped by 3 bases and J by 6 bases, with 12 bases between them. The CDR3 sequence: CASSLRDPINSPLHF. The CDR3 nucleotides read TGTGCCAGCAGTTTGAGGGATCCAATTAATTCACCCCTCCACTTT.

The J gene is TRBJ2-1, the V gene TRBV5-1; a weak D match, TRBD1 (5 bases). The V end was cut by 2 bases, the J end by 5 bases, with 8 bases between. Germline V gene lookup returns CDR1 SGHRS and CDR2 YFSETQ. This CDR3 spans 13 amino acids. The CDR3 here is CASSLSRDNEQFF. Here the CDR3 DNA reads TGCGCCAGCAGCTTAAGCAGGGACAATGAGCAGTTCTTC. Looking up the rest from reference TRBV5-1 and TRBJ2-1 gives the full variable domain: KAGVTQTPRYLIKTRGQQVTLSCSPISGHRSVSWYQQTPGQGLQFLFEYFSETQRNKGNFPGRFSGRQFSNSRSEMNVSTLELGDSALYLCASSLSRDNEQFFGPGTRLTVL.

The rearrangement links TRBV4-1 to TRBJ1-2, with a weak D call TRBD1 (6 bases). Germline V lookup: CDR1 MGHRA, CDR2 YSYEKL. This CDR3 is built from 16 residues. The ends were cut back, 2 bases at V and 1 base at J, with 14 bases in the middle. The CDR3 nucleotides read TGCGCCAGCAGCCAACTAGCAGGGGTCGGTAACTATGGCTACACCTTC. Residues: CASSQLAGVGNYGYTF.

The V gene is TRBV18, the J gene TRBJ2-7; TRBD2 aligns across 12 bases. CDR1 is KGHSH and CDR2 is LQKENI in the germline V gene. There are 16 residues in the CDR3. Trimming took 3 bases from V and 7 from J; bases not matched to a gene: 10. This chain's CDR3 is CASSPLAGGPGNEQYF. The CDR3 DNA reads as TGTGCCAGCTCACCTCTAGCGGGGGGGCCGGGTAATGAGCAGTACTTC.

The chain recombines TRBV2 with TRBJ1-1; 7 bases agree with TRBD1. CDR3 length equals 14 residues. The V and J ends lost 6 bases and 5 bases, in that order; junction bases with no gene match: 9. The germline gives CDR1 SNHLY, CDR2 FYNNEI. CDR3 loop: CASRLQGRPTEAFF. The CDR3 DNA reads as TGTGCCAGCAGGCTACAGGGGAGGCCGACTGAAGCTTTCTTT.

This rearrangement joins TRBV6-1 to TRBJ2-7; 11 bases match TRBD2. In germline, CDR1 is MNHNS, CDR2 SASEGT. The CDR3 has 17 amino acids. Trimming took 6 bases from V and 0 from J; bases not matched to a gene: 10. The CDR3 DNA is TGTGCCAGCAGAGTAGCGGGGGGGCAATCGAACTCCTACGAGCAGTACTTC. It specifies CASRVAGGQSNSYEQYF.

V is TRBV11-2 and J is TRBJ1-2; the D gene is possibly TRBD1 (5 bases). Germline lookup yields CDR1 SGHAT and CDR2 FQNNGV. The CDR3 is made up of 14 amino acids. V shed 5 bases and J shed 4 bases, with 14 bases lying between them. Written as DNA, the CDR3 is TGTGCCAGCAGCCCTAACCGGGGCCGCTATGGCTACACCTTC. Translated: CASSPNRGRYGYTF.

This clonotype is termed medium-sized. This CDR3 reads CASSLAWTDETQYF. For the CDR3, the DNA is TGTGCCAGCAGCTTAGCTTGGACCGATGAGACCCAGTACTTC. V is TRBV7-2 and J is TRBJ2-5; D gene ambiguous. CDR3 length: 14 amino acids. CDR1 is SGHTA and CDR2 is FQGNSA in the germline V gene. Trimming pared 0 bases from V and 5 bases from J, leaving 10 bases between.

This clonotype was recorded a few times. The CDR3 region is CASKRGGDTGELFF. CDR3 in DNA: TGCGCCAGCAAGAGAGGGGGCGACACCGGGGAGCTGTTTTTT. The V call is TRBV5-1, the J call TRBJ2-2; 7 positions match TRBD1. Looked up from germline, CDR1 is SGHRS and CDR2 is YFSETQ. J gave up 3 bases and V 6 bases, and 5 bases lay outside the gene matches. The CDR3 contains 14 residues.

The rearrangement joins TRBV12-3 or TRBV12-4 to TRBJ2-3; D not resolved. V was clipped by 3 bases and J by 6 bases, with 4 bases between them. The CDR3 totals 11 residues. This CDR3 is CASSFLDTQYF. The CDR3 nucleotides read TGTGCCAGCAGTTTTCTGGATACGCAGTATTTT.

This clonotype was observed a handful of times. The chain has TRBV10-3 and TRBJ2-3; D is ambiguous. The CDR3 has 13 amino acids. Germline CDR1 ENHRY, CDR2 SYGVKD. The V end lost 0 bases, the J end lost 4 bases, and 5 bases lay between the germline ends. CDR3 sequence reads: CAISESGADTQYF. The CDR3 DNA is TGTGCCATCAGTGAGTCTGGGGCAGATACGCAGTATTTT.

The genes are TRBV4-3 and TRBJ2-1; D not certain. Trimming left V 0 bases short and J 0 bases short, with 9 bases between. This CDR3 has 16 amino acids. Germline V lookup: CDR1 LGHNA, CDR2 YSLEER. The CDR3 spells CASSQDTGNSYNEQFF. The CDR3 DNA sequence: TGCGCCAGCAGCCAAGATACTGGGAACTCCTACAATGAGCAGTTCTTC.

This clonotype was counted a single time. The DNA of the CDR3 is TGTGCCAGCGGGCCACAGGTTCGGTTTGCGGAAAAGTACTTC. It encodes CASGPQVRFAEKYF. The V call is TRBV28, the J call TRBJ2-7; possibly TRBD1 for D (5 bases). CDR1 is MDHEN, CDR2 SYDVKM, per germline. The CDR3 contains 14 residues. Trimming pared 8 bases from V and 11 bases from J, leaving 25 bases between.

This clonotype was detected only a few times. The chain is built from TRBV7-2 and TRBJ1-3; no clear D gene. V lost 2 bases and J lost 2, with 13 bases in between. This CDR3 spans 16 amino acids. Germline loops: CDR1 SGHTA, CDR2 FQGNSA. This CDR3 is CASSLSPAGTGNTIYF. DNA of the CDR3: TGTGCCAGCAGCTTAAGTCCCGCGGGTACTGGAAACACCATATATTTT.

This clonotype was counted a few times. The chain has TRBV10-3 and TRBJ1-2; D gene ambiguous. CDR1 and CDR2 (germline): ENHRY, SYGVKD. Deletions cut 5 bases from V and 1 base from J, with 8 bases between. The CDR3 consists of 13 residues. CDR3 DNA sequence: TGTGCCATCAGTCGTGACGGTAACTATGGCTACACCTTC. This gives the protein CAISRDGNYGYTF.

This clonotype was counted only a few times. The V call is TRBV20-1, the J call TRBJ2-7; D may be TRBD1 or TRBD2 (6 bases each). The ends were cut back, 3 bases at V and 1 base at J, with 13 bases in the middle. The CDR3 sequence is 14 residues long. Germline lookup yields CDR1 DFQATT and CDR2 SNEGSKA (reference sequence). Here the CDR3 reads CSARSGAGSYEQYF. In DNA, the CDR3 is TGCAGTGCTAGGTCGGGGGCCGGGTCCTACGAGCAGTACTTC.